Given below is one T cell receptor beta chain in context. Its antigen is not identified. This specimen belongs to a study of T cell responses to AZD1222 COVID-19 vaccine. Assay: immunoSEQ multiplex PCR; the TCRdb copy retains only in-frame clones and omits some. The sample has roughly 150,000 clones, approximately 92% seen once; the top ten hold 3% to 4%. Findings and caveats of the study: Clonal diversity was possibly underestimated; the donors were predominantly white British and more often female. Spike-specific TCR breadth and depth both grew after two AZD1222 doses.

Trimming cost V 6 bases and J 1 base, with 16 bases left between them. Germline loops: CDR1 ENHRY, CDR2 SYGVKD. The CDR3 is 16 amino acids. The input for sequencing was peripheral blood, taken 28 days after the second AZD1222 dose. This chain joins TRBV10-3 and TRBJ2-4; D is possibly TRBD2 (5 bases). The clonotype comes from an adult who received the AZD1222 COVID-19 vaccine. The chain's CDR3 is CAISPSSRRAKNIQYF. For the CDR3, the DNA is TGTGCCATCAGCCCTAGCTCCCGTCGGGCCAAAAACATTCAGTACTTC.